A selection of T cell receptor beta chains follows, all from one sample in a study of blood T cell repertoires in COVID-19. The data were produced by immunoSEQ multiplex PCR, yet TCRdb's version contains in-frame clones alone and is incomplete. The table records about 200,000 clones, roughly 90% of them present only once. The sample comprised PBMCs or T cells enriched from blood (not recorded which). The receptor set was obtained from a woman aged 18-35 years who had recovered from COVID-19. CDR3s include the opening cysteine and the closing phenylalanine or tryptophan. The order of the fields is V gene, J gene, D gene, clone size, CDR3 protein, CDR3 DNA. The D gene is left open where the match is weak. Expanded clones get a size class; other rows say once, few or many, or leave the size out.

TRBV6-2/TRBV6-3	TRBJ2-1	TRBD2	.	CASSFQRGGQDNEQFF	TGTGCCAGCAGTTTCCAGCGGGGGGGCCAAGACAATGAGCAGTTCTTC
TRBV27	TRBJ1-6	.	.	CASTAGLLHNSPLHF	TGTGCCAGCACCGCGGGACTGCTGCATAATTCACCCCTCCACTTT
TRBV24-1	TRBJ2-3	TRBD2	once	CATSDATSSGTDTQYF	TGTGCCACCAGCGATGCGACTAGCTCCGGCACAGATACGCAGTATTTT
TRBV2	TRBJ2-3	.	.	CASSALGHSTDTQYF	TGTGCCAGCAGTGCTTTAGGACATAGCACAGATACGCAGTATTTT
TRBV10-1	TRBJ1-4	.	.	CAARQGEKLFF	TGCGCCGCCCGCCAGGGAGAAAAACTGTTTTTT
TRBV5-6	TRBJ2-1	TRBD2	.	CASSWDYHEQFF	TGTGCCAGCAGCTGGGACTACCATGAGCAGTTCTTC
TRBV7-9	TRBJ2-4	.	once	CASSLGSGPGIIQYF	TGTGCCAGCAGCTTAGGTTCCGGGCCAGGGATCATTCAGTACTTC
TRBV18	TRBJ1-2	.	.	CASSQISGPRMDGYTF	TGTGCCAGCTCGCAAATATCAGGGCCGAGGATGGATGGCTACACCTTC
TRBV5-1	TRBJ2-2	TRBD1	.	CASSLPTGETGELFF	TGCGCCAGCAGCTTGCCGACAGGGGAGACCGGGGAGCTGTTTTTT
TRBV3-1/TRBV3-2	TRBJ2-2	TRBD1	.	CASSQSTGSAGELFF	TGTGCCAGCAGCCAATCGACAGGGAGTGCCGGGGAGCTGTTTTTT
TRBV9	TRBJ2-7	TRBD2	.	CASSVGASGPYEQYF	TGTGCCAGCAGCGTAGGGGCTAGCGGGCCCTACGAGCAGTACTTC